The rows below give T cell receptor beta chains drawn from one sample of a study of T-cell reconstitution after alpha-beta-depleted transplantation in children. TCRdb reprocessed the PCR reads via MiXCR and lists one record per CDR3 protein. The sample includes about 490,000 distinct CDR3 sequences, roughly 10% of them seen just once. The material sequenced was PBMCs, taken before TCRalphabeta/CD19-depleted stem cell transplant. All receptors come from a child under 10 years old with inherited bone marrow failure, due to receive a stem cell transplant. The CDR3 runs from the conserved cysteine through the conserved F or W. D genes are given only for firm matches. Clone size is not always given. Where it is, it says once, few, many or a class for expanded clones.

V gene	D gene	clone size	J gene	CDR3 protein	CDR3 DNA
TRBV29-1	NA	few	TRBJ2-7	CSVEGPTEQYF	TGCAGCGTTGAAGGCCCCACCGAGCAGTACTTC
TRBV5-6	TRBD1	many	TRBJ1-4	CASSFQGVNEKLFF	TGTGCCAGCAGCTTTCAGGGGGTGAATGAAAAACTGTTTTTT
TRBV7-8	NA	many	TRBJ2-5	CASSLDPGRQETQYF	TGTGCCAGCAGCTTAGATCCAGGGAGACAAGAGACCCAGTACTTC
TRBV20-1	TRBD2	few	TRBJ2-2	CSASGLAGDGGELFF	TGCAGTGCTAGCGGACTAGCGGGAGACGGCGGGGAGCTGTTTTTT
TRBV7-2	TRBD2	many	TRBJ2-1	CASSLTSGPYNEQFF	TGTGCCAGCAGCTTGACTAGCGGGCCTTACAATGAGCAGTTCTTC
TRBV29-1	NA	NA	TRBJ1-3	CSGRLSSGNTIYF	TGCAGCGGTCGTTTAAGCTCTGGAAACACCATATATTTT
TRBV27	TRBD1	many	TRBJ1-6	CASSHRDRADSPLHF	TGTGCCAGCAGTCACCGGGACAGGGCCGATTCACCCCTCCACTTT
TRBV10-3	NA	many	TRBJ2-3	CATQARARGTDTQYF	TGTGCCACACAAGCCAGGGCCCGGGGGACAGATACGCAGTATTTT
TRBV29-1	NA	many	TRBJ2-3	CSAPGVGRRTDTQYF	TGCAGCGCCCCAGGCGTCGGGAGACGCACAGATACGCAGTATTTT
TRBV20-1	NA	few	TRBJ1-2	CSARDLGEGPGYTF	TGCAGTGCTAGAGATCTAGGTGAAGGGCCTGGCTACACCTTC
TRBV4-1	NA	few	TRBJ2-1	CASSQENRENEQFF	TGCGCCAGCAGCCAAGAGAATCGAGAGAACGAGCAGTTCTTC
TRBV29-1	NA	many	TRBJ1-2	CSVEGRDYYGYTF	TGCAGCGTTGAAGGCCGGGACTACTATGGCTACACCTTC
TRBV5-1	NA	many	TRBJ2-1	CASSPDDEQFF	TGCGCCAGCAGCCCGGACGATGAGCAGTTCTTC
TRBV5-8	NA	many	TRBJ1-1	CASSQRLSEAFF	TGTGCCAGCAGCCAGAGACTAAGTGAAGCTTTCTTT
TRBV5-1	NA	many	TRBJ2-5	CASSLTTTLEETQYF	TGCGCCAGCAGTCTGACTACTACCCTTGAGGAGACCCAGTACTTC
TRBV20-1	NA	many	TRBJ2-3	CSAREDTQYF	TGCAGTGCTAGAGAAGATACGCAGTATTTT
TRBV5-1	NA	many	TRBJ1-4	CASSLLGITNEKLFF	TGCGCCAGCAGCTTGCTCGGGATTACTAATGAAAAACTGTTTTTT
TRBV11-2	TRBD1	NA	TRBJ1-2	CASKTPSGQRNYGYTF	TGTGCCAGCAAAACCCCTTCGGGACAGCGGAACTATGGCTACACCTTC
TRBV28	TRBD1	many	TRBJ2-7	CASSPSHGAGGESYEQYF	TGTGCCAGCAGCCCCTCCCATGGCGCAGGGGGAGAATCCTACGAGCAGTACTTC
TRBV5-1	TRBD1	many	TRBJ2-1	CASSGNRGHEQFF	TGCGCCAGCAGCGGGAACAGGGGCCATGAGCAGTTCTTC
TRBV27	NA	NA	TRBJ2-6	CASSLSEGDGANVLTF	TGTGCCAGCAGTTTATCGGAAGGTGATGGGGCCAACGTCCTGACTTTC
TRBV5-6	TRBD1	many	TRBJ2-5	CATRTGLSETQYF	TGTGCCACCCGGACAGGGTTATCGGAGACCCAGTACTTC
TRBV27	TRBD2	many	TRBJ2-7	CASSLWSGLANEQYF	TGTGCCAGCAGTTTATGGTCCGGACTAGCGAACGAGCAGTACTTC
TRBV27	TRBD1	many	TRBJ2-7	CASSLGQETEQYF	TGTGCCAGCAGTTTGGGACAGGAAACCGAGCAGTACTTC
TRBV15	NA	many	TRBJ1-4	CATSPRATNEKLFF	TGTGCCACCAGCCCCCGGGCAACTAATGAAAAACTGTTTTTT
TRBV15	NA	many	TRBJ2-5	CATRATDRGWGQETQYF	TGTGCCACCAGAGCTACCGACAGAGGTTGGGGCCAAGAGACCCAGTACTTC
TRBV12-3/TRBV12-4	NA	many	TRBJ2-5	CASSLSTGSTRGETQYF	TGTGCCAGCAGTTTATCGACCGGATCCACTAGGGGAGAGACCCAGTACTTC
TRBV10-3	TRBD1	many	TRBJ1-2	CAIKRQGADYGYTF	TGTGCCATCAAAAGGCAGGGGGCTGACTATGGCTACACCTTC
TRBV19	TRBD2	NA	TRBJ2-1	CASTAAGLATYNEQFF	TGTGCCAGTACTGCAGCGGGACTAGCTACCTACAATGAGCAGTTCTTC
TRBV20-1	TRBD2	many	TRBJ2-1	CSARESRTSGYNEQFF	TGCAGTGCCAGAGAGTCGCGGACTAGCGGATACAATGAGCAGTTCTTC
TRBV11-2	NA	NA	TRBJ1-1	CASTRITEAFF	TGTGCCAGCACCCGCATTACTGAAGCTTTCTTT
TRBV20-1	TRBD1	many	TRBJ1-1	CSAPGQGDTEAFF	TGCAGTGCTCCGGGACAGGGGGACACTGAAGCTTTCTTT
TRBV27	NA	NA	TRBJ1-2	CASSLSGHYGYTF	TGTGCCAGCAGTTTATCGGGCCACTATGGCTACACCTTC
TRBV5-1	TRBD2	few	TRBJ2-5	CASRSGGAGVSQYF	TGCGCCAGCAGAAGCGGCGGAGCGGGAGTGTCCCAGTACTTC
TRBV5-1	TRBD2	few	TRBJ2-1	CASAINRRLADPNEQFF	TGCGCCAGCGCCATTAACAGGCGACTAGCGGATCCCAATGAGCAGTTCTTC
TRBV5-1	NA	many	TRBJ2-4	CASSSSSAKNIQYF	TGCGCCAGCAGCAGCTCATCAGCCAAAAACATTCAGTACTTC
TRBV5-6	NA	NA	TRBJ2-5	CASSLNFRRPPETQYF	TGTGCCAGCAGCTTGAATTTCCGAAGACCCCCAGAGACCCAGTACTTC
TRBV9	NA	few	TRBJ1-1	CASSVIPGRIDPNTEAFF	TGTGCCAGCAGCGTAATTCCAGGGAGGATTGATCCGAACACTGAAGCTTTCTTT
TRBV7-2	NA	many	TRBJ1-2	CASSLRSNYGYTF	TGTGCCAGCAGCTTACGCTCTAACTATGGCTACACCTTC
TRBV11-2	NA	NA	TRBJ2-2	CASSLDSQGTGELFF	TGTGCCAGCAGCTTAGATTCCCAGGGAACCGGGGAGCTGTTTTTT
TRBV29-1	TRBD1	few	TRBJ1-2	CSATDRTGYGYTF	TGCAGCGCGACGGACAGGACGGGCTATGGCTACACCTTC
TRBV18	NA	few	TRBJ2-1	CASSRPAPSSYNEQFF	TGTGCCAGCTCACGGCCCGCGCCGAGCTCCTACAATGAGCAGTTCTTC
TRBV5-4	NA	few	TRBJ2-2	CASSLSAGLNTGELFF	TGTGCCAGCAGCTTGTCGGCGGGGCTGAACACCGGGGAGCTGTTTTTT
TRBV4-2	NA	many	TRBJ1-1	CASSQPGGNTEAFF	TGTGCCAGCAGCCAACCTGGGGGGAACACTGAAGCTTTCTTT
TRBV12-3/TRBV12-4	TRBD1	few	TRBJ1-5	CASSLFGGGRGSNQPQHF	TGTGCCAGCAGTTTATTTGGGGGGGGCAGGGGGAGCAATCAGCCCCAGCATTTT
TRBV7-9	TRBD2	many	TRBJ2-5	CASSLGLAGAIPETQYF	TGTGCCAGCAGCTTAGGATTAGCGGGAGCTATTCCAGAGACCCAGTACTTC
TRBV20-1	TRBD2	many	TRBJ2-2	CSAPRRAGAGELFF	TGCAGTGCTCCCCGACGGGCGGGGGCCGGGGAGCTGTTTTTT
TRBV28	NA	many	TRBJ2-7	CASQQGLGPQNYEQYF	TGTGCCAGCCAACAAGGCCTGGGACCGCAAAACTACGAGCAGTACTTC
TRBV27	TRBD1	many	TRBJ2-7	CASSFLDRDDEQYF	TGTGCCAGCAGTTTTCTAGACAGGGACGACGAGCAGTACTTC
TRBV7-9	NA	few	TRBJ2-5	CASSLGQPRETQYF	TGTGCCAGCAGCCTCGGACAGCCTAGGGAGACCCAGTACTTC
TRBV7-2	TRBD2	few	TRBJ2-7	CASSFRAGGYEQYF	TGTGCCAGCAGCTTCCGAGCGGGAGGATACGAGCAGTACTTC
TRBV15	TRBD2	once	TRBJ2-1	CATSRWSSGRSREQFF	TGTGCCACCAGCAGATGGTCTAGCGGGAGATCTAGGGAGCAGTTCTTC
TRBV4-3	NA	many	TRBJ2-2	CASSQVWGRDTGELFF	TGCGCCAGCAGCCAAGTGTGGGGCAGGGACACCGGGGAGCTGTTTTTT
TRBV12-3/TRBV12-4	NA	NA	TRBJ2-5	CASSFVGEETQYF	TGTGCCAGCAGTTTTGTGGGGGAAGAGACCCAGTACTTC
TRBV7-9	NA	many	TRBJ2-2	CASSTEGGELFF	TGTGCCAGCAGCACGGAGGGCGGGGAGCTGTTTTTT
TRBV4-3	TRBD2	many	TRBJ2-4	CASSPSGRALGNIQYF	TGCGCCAGCAGCCCTAGCGGGAGGGCCCTCGGAAACATTCAGTACTTC
TRBV19	NA	many	TRBJ2-1	CASRSLSSSYNEQFF	TGTGCCAGTAGGTCCCTCTCCAGCTCCTACAATGAGCAGTTCTTC
TRBV20-1	TRBD1	many	TRBJ2-3	CSADRVHLTDTQYF	TGCAGTGCTGACAGGGTGCACCTTACAGATACGCAGTATTTT
TRBV28	TRBD2	few	TRBJ2-1	CASSLFSGGRDNEQFF	TGTGCCAGCAGTTTATTCTCGGGAGGCCGCGACAATGAGCAGTTCTTC